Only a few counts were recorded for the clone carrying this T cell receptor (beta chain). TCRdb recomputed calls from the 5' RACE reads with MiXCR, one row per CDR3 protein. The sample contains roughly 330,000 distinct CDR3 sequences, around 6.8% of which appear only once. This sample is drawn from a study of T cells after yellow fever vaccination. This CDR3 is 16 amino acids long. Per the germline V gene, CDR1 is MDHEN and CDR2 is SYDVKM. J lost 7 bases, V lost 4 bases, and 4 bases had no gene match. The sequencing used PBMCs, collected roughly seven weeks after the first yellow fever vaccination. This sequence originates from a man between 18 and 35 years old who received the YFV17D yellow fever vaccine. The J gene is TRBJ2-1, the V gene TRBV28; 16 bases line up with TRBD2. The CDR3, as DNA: TGTGCCAGCAGTTCGGGGACTAGCGGGGGGGCAAATGAGCAGTTCTTC. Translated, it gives CASSSGTSGGANEQFF.